This T cell receptor beta chain was identified during a study of blood T cell repertoires in COVID-19. Study as a whole: The United States, Italy and Spain were the sources of the acute and convalescent COVID-19 samples. Sources were T cells, B-cell-depleted T cells, or PBMCs; the material itself was cDNA or gDNA.

CDR1 and CDR2 (germline): SGHNT, YENEEA. The J segment lost 1 base and the V segment lost 6 bases, leaving 10 bases of the junction unmatched. This CDR3 is built from 17 residues. Original processing notes: Estimation of nucleated cell counts was performed using reference gene primer amplification. This table comes from immunoSEQ multiplex PCR, and its TCRdb copy is limited to in-frame clones, with some not included. That table furnishes V, J and clone size, whereas the DNA furnished D and trimming. This table holds 150,000 or so clones, 84% found once. V and J are TRBV11-3 and TRBJ2-5, with TRBD1 identical over 11 bases. The TCR was taken from a human donor in a cohort sampled during active COVID-19. The sequenced sample was peripheral blood. CDR3 sequence reads: CASSSGGTGGFQETQYF. CDR3 DNA sequence: TGTGCCAGCAGTTCGGGCGGGACAGGGGGGTTCCAAGAGACCCAGTACTTC.